The clone carrying this T cell receptor (beta chain) was detected once. Original methodology: Amplification of reference gene primers was used by the study to estimate nucleated cell counts. Clones were read by immunoSEQ multiplex PCR, and TCRdb kept only the in-frame ones, dropping some. That table supplies the V and J calls and clone size; D and trimming were determined from the DNA. Of 300,000 or so clones listed, around 87% are singletons. The data originate from a study of blood T cell repertoires in COVID-19. Study at large: Collection of acute and convalescent COVID-19 samples took place in the United States, Italy and Spain.

Germline CDR1 and CDR2: MNHEY and SVGAGI. Trimming shortened V by 6 bases and J by 4 bases, and 16 bases separated the two germline ends. This CDR3 comprises 15 residues. This receptor was identified in a woman aged 35 to 49 who had recovered from COVID-19. The chain has TRBV6-5 and TRBJ1-3, with D unclear. The source material was peripheral blood. The CDR3 is CASSSPTRKGNTIYF. The CDR3 nucleotides read TGTGCCAGCAGCTCCCCGACACGGAAGGGAAACACCATATATTTT.